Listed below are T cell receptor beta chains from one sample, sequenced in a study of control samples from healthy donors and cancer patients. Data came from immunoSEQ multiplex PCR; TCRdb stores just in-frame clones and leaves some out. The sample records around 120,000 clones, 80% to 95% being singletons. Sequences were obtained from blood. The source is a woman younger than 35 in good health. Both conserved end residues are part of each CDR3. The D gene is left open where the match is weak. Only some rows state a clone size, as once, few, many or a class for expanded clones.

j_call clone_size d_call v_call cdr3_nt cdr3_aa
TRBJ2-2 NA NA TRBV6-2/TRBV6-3 TGTGCCAGCAGTTACTCTGCGCAGGGGCTCGACACCGGGGAGCTGTTTTTT CASSYSAQGLDTGELFF
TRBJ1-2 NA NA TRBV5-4 TGTGCCAGCAGCTTGGCTGGGGGCGGATCTAACTATGGCTACACCTTC CASSLAGGGSNYGYTF
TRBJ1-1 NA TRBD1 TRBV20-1 TGCAGTGCTAGAGCCGGGACAGCGGAATTCTTT CSARAGTAEFF
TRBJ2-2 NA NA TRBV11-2 TGTGCCAGCAGCTTAAACGGGAACACCGGGGAGCTGTTTTTT CASSLNGNTGELFF
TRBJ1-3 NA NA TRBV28 TGTGCCAGCAGCATAAGGGTAGATCGCTGGTGGAAAGGAAACACCATATATTTT CASSIRVDRWWKGNTIYF
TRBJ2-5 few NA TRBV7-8 TGTGCCAGCAGCTTAGCGTGGGGGTCCCAAGAGACCCAGTACTTC CASSLAWGSQETQYF
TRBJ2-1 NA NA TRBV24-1 TGTGCCACCAGTGACACGGGACTTGTCTATGGGGAGCAGTTCTTC CATSDTGLVYGEQFF
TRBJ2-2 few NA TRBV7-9 TGTGCCAGCAGCTTAGAGGCTGCCACCGGGGAGCTGTTTTTT CASSLEAATGELFF
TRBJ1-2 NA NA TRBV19 TGTGCCAGTAGCGTACAGGAGTCAAATGGCTACACCTTC CASSVQESNGYTF
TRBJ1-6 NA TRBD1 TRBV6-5 TGTGCCAGCAGGGCAGGGGGCCCCTATAATTCACCCCTCCACTTT CASRAGGPYNSPLHF
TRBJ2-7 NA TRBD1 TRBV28 TGTGCCAGCACCTCCGGGACAGGGGGCTTCGAGCAGTACTTC CASTSGTGGFEQYF
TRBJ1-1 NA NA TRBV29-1 TGCAGCGTTGAATTCCCGGGGGTAGGAACTGAAGCTTTCTTT CSVEFPGVGTEAFF
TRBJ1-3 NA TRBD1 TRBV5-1 TGCGCCAGCAGCTCCCAGGGGGCATCTGGAAACACCATATATTTT CASSSQGASGNTIYF
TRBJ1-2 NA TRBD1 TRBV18 TGTGCCAGCTCCGGGTTGGGACAGACGTATGGCTACACCTTC CASSGLGQTYGYTF
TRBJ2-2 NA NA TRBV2 TGTGCCAGCAGTGTGGAGTCAGGCACCGGGGAGCTGTTTTTT CASSVESGTGELFF
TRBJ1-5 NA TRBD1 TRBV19 TGTGCCAGTAGTGCCCCCACCAGGGGGCAACAGCCCCAGCATTTT CASSAPTRGQQPQHF
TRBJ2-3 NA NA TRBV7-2 TGTGCCAGCAGTTCAACGTTCACAGATACGCAGTATTTT CASSSTFTDTQYF
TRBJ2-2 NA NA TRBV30 TGTGCCTGGAGCGGGACCACCGGGGAGCTGTTTTTT CAWSGTTGELFF
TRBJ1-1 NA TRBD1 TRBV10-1 TGCGCCAGCAGTGATTATCAGGGGGCCGGTGAAGCTTTCTTT CASSDYQGAGEAFF
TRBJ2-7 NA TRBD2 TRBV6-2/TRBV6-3 TGTGCCAGCAGTTCGACTACACTTGGGACTAGCGGAGCCTACGAGCAGTACTTC CASSSTTLGTSGAYEQYF
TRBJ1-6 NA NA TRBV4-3 TGCGCCAGCAGCCCTCGGACAGTAAACTCCTATAATTCACCCCTCCACTTT CASSPRTVNSYNSPLHF
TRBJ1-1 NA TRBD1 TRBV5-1 TGCGCCAGCAGCCGGACAGGGGTCACTGAAGCTTTCTTT CASSRTGVTEAFF
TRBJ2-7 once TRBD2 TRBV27 TGTGCCAGCAGTTTAGGAAGGAGCGGGGCCTTTCGGCAGTACTTC CASSLGRSGAFRQYF
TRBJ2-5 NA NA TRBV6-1 TGTGCCAGCAGTGAAGTTGGGCATCTCCAAGAGACCCAGTACTTC CASSEVGHLQETQYF
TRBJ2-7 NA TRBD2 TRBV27 TGTGCCAGCAGTTTATCGTGGGGGGGCGAGCAGTACTTC CASSLSWGGEQYF
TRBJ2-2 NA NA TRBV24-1 TGTGCCACCAGCAGGGGCGGGGAGCTGTTTTTT CATSRGGELFF
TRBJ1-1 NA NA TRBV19 TGTGCCAGTAGCAAGAACACTGAAGCTTTCTTT CASSKNTEAFF
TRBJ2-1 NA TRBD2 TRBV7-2 TGTGCCAGCAGCCCGCCGGGACTACGCTCCTACAATGAGCAGTTCTTC CASSPPGLRSYNEQFF
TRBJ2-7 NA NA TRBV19 TGTGCCAGTAGTAGAGAGACCTCCTACGAGCAGTACTTC CASSRETSYEQYF
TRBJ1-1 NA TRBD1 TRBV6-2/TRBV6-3 TGTGCCAGCAGTCAACCTCCCGGGACAGGGGGCACTGAAGCTTTCTTT CASSQPPGTGGTEAFF
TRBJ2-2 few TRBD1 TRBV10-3 TGTGCCACCGCTACAGGGGGCGGCACCGGGGAGCTGTTTTTT CATATGGGTGELFF
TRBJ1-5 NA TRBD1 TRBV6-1 TGTGCCAGCAGTGGAGGACAGGGCAATAGCAATCAGCCCCAGCATTTT CASSGGQGNSNQPQHF
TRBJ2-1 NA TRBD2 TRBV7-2 TGTGCCAGCAGCTTAGATCGGCTAGCGGGAGGGAACACCTACAATGAGCAGTTCTTC CASSLDRLAGGNTYNEQFF
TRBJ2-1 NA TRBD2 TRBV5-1 TGCGCCAGCAGCTTGCCGGGAGGCAATGAGCAGTTCTTC CASSLPGGNEQFF
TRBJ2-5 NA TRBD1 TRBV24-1 TGTGCCACCAGTGAATCCGGGACAGGGGGCCCAGAGACCCAGTACTTC CATSESGTGGPETQYF
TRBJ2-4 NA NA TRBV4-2 TGTGCCAGCAGCCAAGGAGCAGCGGAAAACATTCAGTACTTC CASSQGAAENIQYF
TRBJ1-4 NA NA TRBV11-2 TGTGCCAGCAGCCAGGACAGCCTTAATGAAAAACTGTTTTTT CASSQDSLNEKLFF
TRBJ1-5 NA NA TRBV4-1 TGCGCCAGCAGCCCCCTAGAAGAGAATCAGCCCCAGCATTTT CASSPLEENQPQHF
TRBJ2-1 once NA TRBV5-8 TGTGCCAGTGATACAACGGGACTTTTCTACAATGAGCAGTTCTTC CASDTTGLFYNEQFF
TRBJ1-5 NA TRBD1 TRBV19 TGTGCCAGTAGTTTCGATGGACAGGGAAGAGGCAATCAGCCCCAGCATTTT CASSFDGQGRGNQPQHF
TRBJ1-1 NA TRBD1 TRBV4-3 TGCGCCAGCAGCCAGGAGAACAGGGGAGAAGCTTTCTTT CASSQENRGEAFF
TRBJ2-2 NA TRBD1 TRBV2 TGTGCCAGCAGCGGACAGGCAACGAACACCGGGGAGCTGTTTTTT CASSGQATNTGELFF
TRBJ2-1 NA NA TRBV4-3 TGCGCCAGCAGCCAAGGAGGGGCCACTAGCTTGTCCTACAATGAGCAGTTCTTC CASSQGGATSLSYNEQFF
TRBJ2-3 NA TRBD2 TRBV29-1 TGCAGCGTTGAAGATGTGGTAGCGGGAGGAGATACGCAGTATTTT CSVEDVVAGGDTQYF
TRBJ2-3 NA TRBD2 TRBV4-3 TGCGCCAGCAGCCAACTGGGACTAGCGGGGGGGCCAAACACAGATACGCAGTATTTT CASSQLGLAGGPNTDTQYF
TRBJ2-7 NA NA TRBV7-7 TGTGCTAGCAGCTTAGGTGCTGGACAGCACTACGAGCAGTACTTC CASSLGAGQHYEQYF
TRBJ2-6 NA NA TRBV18 TGTGCCAGCTCACCACCCCAACAGTTGGCCAACGTCCTGACTTTC CASSPPQQLANVLTF
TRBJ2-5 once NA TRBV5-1 TGCGCCAGCAGCTTGTCCCAGGGGAGCCAGTACTTC CASSLSQGSQYF
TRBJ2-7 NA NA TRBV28 TGTGCCAGCGCCCCGATGCGACACGGAGCCTCCGAGCAGTACTTC CASAPMRHGASEQYF
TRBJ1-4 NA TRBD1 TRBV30 TGTGCCTTCGGACAGGGTATTGAAAAACTGTTTTTT CAFGQGIEKLFF